The sequence of this TCR beta chain was determined in a study of cytomegalovirus exposure and HLA in healthy donors. Looking at the study overall: One earlier analysis, a look at about 179 million T cells, found more than 100 million unique TCR beta sequences.

PCR employed 60 Vbeta and 13 Jbeta primers. Using immunoSEQ multiplex PCR, the repertoire was profiled, and TCRdb retains in-frame clones only, with some absent. In the table there are about 130,000 clones, more than 75% of which are singletons. The receptor's source is a man aged 25 to 40 in good health and CMV-seronegative. Sequenced input: PBMCs.

Here the CDR3 reads CASSGPPLKSTEAFF. CDR3 sequence (DNA): TGTGCCAGCAGCGGCCCCCCTCTGAAAAGCACTGAAGCTTTCTTT. The genes are TRBV5-4 and TRBJ1-1; D remains ambiguous. CDR1 is SGHNT and CDR2 is YYREEE in the germline V gene (reference sequence). Trimming pared 4 bases from V and 4 bases from J, leaving 17 bases between. The CDR3 has 15 residues.